This is a list of T cell receptor beta chains from one sample in a study of CD4+ T cells in melanoma. TCRdb's copy holds only in-frame clones and misses some; the assay was immunoSEQ multiplex PCR. The profile shows around 16,000 clones, more than 70% of them singletons. Sequencing was done on a sample of cells from a culture (not recorded whether cultured in vitro). These receptors all stem from a human donor with melanoma. Both conserved end residues are part of each CDR3. The D gene is left open where the match is weak. For some rows the clone size is stated as once, few or many, or as a class when expanded; others skip it.

J,size,D,V,CDR3,DNA
TRBJ1-2,NA,NA,TRBV20-1,CSANPNYGYTF,TGCAGTGCTAATCCTAACTATGGCTACACCTTC
TRBJ2-7,once,NA,TRBV6-5,CASSRDTTFYEQYF,TGTGCCAGCAGCCGGGACACCACGTTCTACGAGCAGTACTTC
TRBJ2-3,NA,NA,TRBV5-1,CASLKDPIYQDTQYF,TGCGCCAGCTTAAAGGATCCTATCTATCAGGATACGCAGTATTTT
TRBJ1-6,NA,NA,TRBV6-6,CASSYSRAGRSPLHF,TGTGCCAGCAGTTACTCGCGTGCAGGGAGATCACCCCTCCACTTT
TRBJ2-5,NA,NA,TRBV28,CASSSDAAQETQYF,TGTGCCAGCAGCTCTGATGCGGCCCAAGAGACCCAGTACTTC
TRBJ1-1,NA,NA,TRBV5-6,CASIPWGGDDTEAFF,TGTGCCAGCATCCCTTGGGGGGGGGATGACACTGAAGCTTTCTTT
TRBJ1-2,NA,NA,TRBV6-1,CASSTWGERDGYTF,TGTGCCAGCAGTACGTGGGGCGAGAGGGATGGCTACACCTTC
TRBJ2-7,few,NA,TRBV6-1,CASSEALSGGSYEQYF,TGTGCCAGCAGTGAAGCGCTTTCGGGCGGATCCTACGAGCAGTACTTC
TRBJ1-3,once,NA,TRBV5-1,CASSEDNGNTIYF,TGCGCCAGCAGCGAGGACAACGGAAACACCATATATTTT
TRBJ1-5,NA,NA,TRBV6-6,CASLTNRGNQPQHF,TGTGCCAGCCTTACTAATCGGGGCAATCAGCCCCAGCATTTT
TRBJ2-3,NA,TRBD1,TRBV7-6,CASSFHGQGVTDTQYF,TGTGCCAGCAGTTTTCACGGACAGGGAGTTACAGATACGCAGTATTTT
TRBJ2-7,NA,TRBD1,TRBV4-2,CASSRLGQRGEQYF,TGTGCCAGCAGCCGCCTGGGACAGCGCGGAGAGCAGTACTTC
TRBJ2-3,NA,NA,TRBV2,CASRKDGGPDTQYF,TGTGCCAGCAGGAAGGACGGAGGGCCCGATACGCAGTATTTT
TRBJ1-2,NA,NA,TRBV18,CASSLGRDYGYTF,TGTGCCAGCTCACTGGGGAGGGACTATGGCTACACCTTC
TRBJ1-1,NA,NA,TRBV6-5,CASRTRGENTEAFF,TGTGCCAGCAGAACCAGGGGAGAGAACACTGAAGCTTTCTTT
TRBJ2-7,NA,TRBD1,TRBV14,CASRSGQGREQYF,TGTGCCAGCAGGTCCGGACAGGGCCGCGAGCAGTACTTC
TRBJ2-7,once,NA,TRBV5-5,CASSLRYRDLYEQYF,TGTGCCAGCAGCCTTCGCTACAGGGATCTCTACGAGCAGTACTTC
TRBJ2-2,NA,NA,TRBV29-1,CSARPSADTGELFF,TGCAGCGCCCGACCAAGCGCCGACACCGGGGAGCTGTTTTTT
TRBJ2-5,NA,TRBD2,TRBV5-1,CASSRGAAGGQETQYF,TGCGCCAGCAGCAGGGGGGCAGCGGGGGGCCAAGAGACCCAGTACTTC
TRBJ1-2,few,NA,TRBV6-6,CASSYGRAYGYTF,TGTGCCAGCAGTTACGGCAGGGCCTATGGCTACACCTTC
TRBJ2-7,NA,NA,TRBV5-4,CASSSKAGAGQYF,TGTGCCAGCAGCTCTAAGGCTGGAGCCGGGCAGTACTTC
TRBJ2-3,NA,TRBD2,TRBV4-1,CASSQEGGDGYTDTQYF,TGCGCCAGCAGCCAAGAGGGGGGGGACGGTTACACAGATACGCAGTATTTT
TRBJ2-7,NA,TRBD1,TRBV28,CASIGGGTGPHEQYF,TGTGCCAGCATCGGAGGGGGGACAGGGCCTCACGAGCAGTACTTC
TRBJ1-3,NA,NA,TRBV19,CASRSPGTGNTIYF,TGTGCCAGTAGATCCCCGGGGACGGGAAACACCATATATTTT
TRBJ2-7,NA,NA,TRBV5-4,CASSPRSSYEQYF,TGTGCCAGCAGTCCAAGGTCATCCTACGAGCAGTACTTC
TRBJ1-1,few,NA,TRBV18,CASSPRFIDTEAFF,TGTGCCAGCTCACCACGGTTCATCGACACTGAAGCTTTCTTT
TRBJ1-6,NA,NA,TRBV7-8,CASSSTGSSYNSPLHF,TGTGCCAGCAGCTCAACTGGAAGCTCCTATAATTCACCCCTCCACTTT
TRBJ2-7,NA,NA,TRBV7-9,CASSSRLKFEQYF,TGTGCCAGCAGCTCGCGATTGAAGTTCGAGCAGTACTTC
TRBJ2-1,NA,TRBD2,TRBV2,CADGPGLGWNEQFF,TGTGCCGACGGGCCGGGACTAGGTTGGAATGAGCAGTTCTTC
TRBJ1-2,NA,NA,TRBV7-2,CASSSPLGRTGYTF,TGTGCCAGCAGCTCCCCACTAGGAAGGACTGGCTACACCTTC
TRBJ1-1,few,NA,TRBV11-1,CASSPRRMNTEAFF,TGTGCCAGCAGCCCCCGACGGATGAACACTGAAGCTTTCTTT
TRBJ2-5,NA,TRBD2,TRBV9,CASSPRPSGGQSTQYF,TGTGCCAGCAGCCCCAGGCCTAGCGGGGGCCAGTCGACCCAGTACTTC
TRBJ1-5,NA,TRBD1,TRBV28,CASSRGTEDQPQHF,TGTGCCAGCAGCCGCGGGACAGAAGATCAGCCCCAGCATTTT
TRBJ1-1,NA,NA,TRBV10-2,CASSVSGGTEAFF,TGCGCCAGCAGTGTCTCGGGGGGTACTGAAGCTTTCTTT
TRBJ2-1,NA,TRBD1,TRBV4-1,CASSRGTGTAYNEQFF,TGCGCCAGCAGCAGAGGGACAGGTACGGCCTACAATGAGCAGTTCTTC
TRBJ1-6,NA,TRBD1,TRBV6-6,CASSDTGEVRPLHF,TGTGCCAGCAGTGACACAGGGGAAGTTAGACCCCTCCACTTT